This TCR beta chain was documented in a study of glioma-infiltrating T cells. TCR alpha and beta CDR3 regions were amplified from RNA using iRepertoire nested multiplex PCR. TCRdb fed the multiplex PCR reads into MiXCR, producing one record per CDR3 protein. Among 150,000 to 200,000 distinct CDR3 sequences listed, more than 35% were seen once. Looked up from germline, CDR1 is MNHNS and CDR2 is SASEGT. The CDR3 has 15 amino acids. The V end lost 7 bases, the J end lost 0 bases, and 13 bases lay between the germline ends. Regarding this clonotype: This may arise from a read error, as a much more abundant clone is one base away.

The receptor comes from a human donor with low-grade glioma or glioblastoma, undergoing nonglioma brain surgery, or in good health (not recorded which). Sequenced input: glioma tissue, nonneoplastic brain tissue, or PBMCs (not recorded which). The chain is built from TRBV6-1 and TRBJ2-1; tentative D call: TRBD2 (5 bases). The CDR3 reads CASNGLLTSYNEQFF. CDR3 coding DNA: TGTGCCAGCAACGGACTGCTGACCTCCTACAATGAGCAGTTCTTC.